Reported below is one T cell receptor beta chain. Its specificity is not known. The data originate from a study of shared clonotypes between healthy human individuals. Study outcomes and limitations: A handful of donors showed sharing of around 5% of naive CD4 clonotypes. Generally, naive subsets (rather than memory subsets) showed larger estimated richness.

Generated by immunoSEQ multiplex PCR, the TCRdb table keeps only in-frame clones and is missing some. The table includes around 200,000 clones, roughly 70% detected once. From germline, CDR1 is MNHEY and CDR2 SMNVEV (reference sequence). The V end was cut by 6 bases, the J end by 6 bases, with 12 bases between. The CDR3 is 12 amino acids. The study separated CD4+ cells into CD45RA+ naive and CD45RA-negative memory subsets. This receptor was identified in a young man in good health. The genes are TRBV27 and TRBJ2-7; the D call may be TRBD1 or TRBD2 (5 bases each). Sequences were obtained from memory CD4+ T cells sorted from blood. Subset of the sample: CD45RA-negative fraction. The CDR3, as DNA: TGTGCCAGCAGCAAACTGGGGGTCGAGCAGTACTTC. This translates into CASSKLGVEQYF.